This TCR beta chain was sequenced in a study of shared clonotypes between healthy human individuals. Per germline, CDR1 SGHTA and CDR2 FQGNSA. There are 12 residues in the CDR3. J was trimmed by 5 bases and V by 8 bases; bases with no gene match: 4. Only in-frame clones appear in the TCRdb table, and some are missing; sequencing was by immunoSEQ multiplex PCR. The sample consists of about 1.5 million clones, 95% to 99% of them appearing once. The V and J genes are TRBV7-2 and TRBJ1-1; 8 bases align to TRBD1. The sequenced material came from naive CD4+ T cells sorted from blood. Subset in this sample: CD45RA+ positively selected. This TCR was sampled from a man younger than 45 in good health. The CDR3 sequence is CASGQGATEAFF. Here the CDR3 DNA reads TGTGCCAGCGGGCAGGGGGCAACTGAAGCTTTCTTT.